Presented here are 6 T cell receptor beta chains from one specimen sequenced in a study of immune cell composition in non-small cell lung cancer (dated by TCRdb to 2016 to 2017). Non-adjacent lung tissue from the same patient, taken as far from the tumour as possible and at least 3 cm away, was used for the normal lung samples. Libraries were built with the immunoSEQ multiplex PCR assay. Sourced from immuneACCESS, this table was stored by TCRdb with only in-frame sequences that have V and J called. A share of the clones is absent; for the studies checked, an unresolved V gene accounts for under half, and the remainder has no known explanation. Within this sample are fewer than 4,000 clones, with nearly 80% of them counted one time only. The ten top clones hold 9.5% to 15% of the sample. Sequencing used non-adjacent lung tissue. The source of these receptors is a human donor with non-small cell lung cancer. The donor label of this sample is uncertain.

This chain joins TRBV29-1 and TRBJ2-5; D unclear. Germline CDR1 reads SQVTM; CDR2 reads ANQGSEA. The V end was cut by 6 bases, the J end by 3 bases, with 8 bases between. This CDR3 comprises 11 residues. CDR3 sequence (DNA): TGCAGCGTCCAACGGGAAGAGACCCAGTACTTC. Translating it yields CSVQREETQYF. The variable domain in full, completed from reference TRBV29-1 and TRBJ2-5, reads SAVISQKPSRDICQRGTSLTIQCQVDSQVTMMFWYRQQPGQSLTLIATANQGSEATYESGFVIDKFPISRPNLTFSTLTVSNMSPEDSSIYLCSVQREETQYFGPGTRLLVL.

The chain links TRBV5-1 to TRBJ1-4, with 8 bases that match TRBD1. Germline assignment: CDR1 SGHRS and CDR2 YFSETQ. Unmatched junction bases numbered 10, after V lost 4 bases and J lost 8 bases. The CDR3 runs to 15 residues. For the CDR3, the DNA is TGCGCCAGCAGCGATCAGGGGACAGGACAGGAAAAACTGTTTTTT. This codes for CASSDQGTGQEKLFF.

This chain connects TRBV27 to TRBJ1-1; D not certain. Trimming left V 6 bases short and J 1 base short, with 9 bases between. Germline V gives CDR1 MNHEY, CDR2 SMNVEV (reference sequence). The CDR3 length is 13 residues. Written as DNA, the CDR3 is TGTGCCAGCAGCCACGGAGAGAACACTGAAGCTTTCTTT. Translated, it gives CASSHGENTEAFF.

This clone was counted between two and nine times. The rearrangement links TRBV20-1 to TRBJ2-3, with 13 bases matching TRBD2. Looked up from germline, CDR1 is DFQATT and CDR2 is SNEGSKA (reference sequence). CDR3 size: 11 residues. The ends lost 6 bases at V and 13 bases at J; junction bases unmatched: 4. The CDR3 DNA reads TGCAGTGCCCCTACTAGCGGGGGGGAGTATTTT. Amino acids: CSAPTSGGEYF.

V gene TRBV15 combines with J gene TRBJ1-4; D unresolved. Trimming stripped 0 bases from V and 8 bases from J, with 13 bases between. The CDR3 runs to 15 residues. The V gene's germline CDR1 is LNHNV and CDR2 YYDKDF (reference sequence). CDR3 sequence reads: CATSRDRGFGEKLFF. In DNA form, the CDR3 reads TGTGCCACCAGCAGAGATAGAGGGTTCGGGGAAAAACTGTTTTTT.

V gene TRBV7-3 combines with J gene TRBJ2-1; 12 bases are a match to TRBD2. J gave up 7 bases and V 5 bases, and 9 bases lay outside the gene matches. The CDR3 has 16 residues. Germline values: CDR1 SGHTA, CDR2 FQGTGA. The CDR3 reads CASSQTPGTSGNEQFF. The CDR3 DNA reads TGTGCCAGCAGCCAAACACCAGGGACTAGCGGGAATGAGCAGTTCTTC.